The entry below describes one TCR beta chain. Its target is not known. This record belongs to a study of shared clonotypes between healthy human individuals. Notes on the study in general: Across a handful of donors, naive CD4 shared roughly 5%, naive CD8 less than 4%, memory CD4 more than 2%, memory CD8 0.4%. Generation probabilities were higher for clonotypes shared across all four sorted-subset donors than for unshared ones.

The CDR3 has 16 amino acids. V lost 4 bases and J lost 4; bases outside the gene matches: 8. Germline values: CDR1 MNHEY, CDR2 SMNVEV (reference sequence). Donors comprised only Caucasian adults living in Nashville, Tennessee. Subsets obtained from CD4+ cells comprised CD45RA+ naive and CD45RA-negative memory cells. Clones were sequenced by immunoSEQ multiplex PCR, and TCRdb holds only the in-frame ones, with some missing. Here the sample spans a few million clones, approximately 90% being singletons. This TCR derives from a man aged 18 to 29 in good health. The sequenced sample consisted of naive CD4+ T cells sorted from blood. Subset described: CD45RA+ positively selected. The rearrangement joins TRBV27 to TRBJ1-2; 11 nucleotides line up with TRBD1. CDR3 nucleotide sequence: TGTGCCAGCAGTTCCGGGACAGGGGGGAGACTCTATGGCTACACCTTC. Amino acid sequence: CASSSGTGGRLYGYTF.